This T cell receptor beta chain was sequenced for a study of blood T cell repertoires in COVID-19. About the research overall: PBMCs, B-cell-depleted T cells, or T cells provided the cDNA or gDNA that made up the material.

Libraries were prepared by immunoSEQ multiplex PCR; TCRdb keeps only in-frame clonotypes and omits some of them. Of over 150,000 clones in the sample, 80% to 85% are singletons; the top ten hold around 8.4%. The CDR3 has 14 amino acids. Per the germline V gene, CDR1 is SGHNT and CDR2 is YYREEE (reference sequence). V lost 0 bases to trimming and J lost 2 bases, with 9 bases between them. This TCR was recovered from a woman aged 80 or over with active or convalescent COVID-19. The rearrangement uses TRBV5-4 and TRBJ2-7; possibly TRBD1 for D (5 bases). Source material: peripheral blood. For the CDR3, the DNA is TGTGCCAGCAGCTTGGCAGGGATTGCCTACGAGCAGTACTTC. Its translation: CASSLAGIAYEQYF.